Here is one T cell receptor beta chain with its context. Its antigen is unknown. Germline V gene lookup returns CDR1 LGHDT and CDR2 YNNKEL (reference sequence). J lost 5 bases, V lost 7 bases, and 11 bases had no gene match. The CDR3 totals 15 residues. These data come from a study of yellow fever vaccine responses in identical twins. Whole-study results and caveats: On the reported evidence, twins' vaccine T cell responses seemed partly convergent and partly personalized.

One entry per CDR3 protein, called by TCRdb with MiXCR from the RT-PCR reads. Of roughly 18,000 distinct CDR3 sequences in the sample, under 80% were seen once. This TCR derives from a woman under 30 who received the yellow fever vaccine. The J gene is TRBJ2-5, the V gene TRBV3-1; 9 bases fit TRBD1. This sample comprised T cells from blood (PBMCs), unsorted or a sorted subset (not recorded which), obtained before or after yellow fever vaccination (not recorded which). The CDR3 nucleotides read TGTGCCAGCACCTACACCGGACAGGGGTTTGAGACCCAGTACTTC. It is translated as CASTYTGQGFETQYF.